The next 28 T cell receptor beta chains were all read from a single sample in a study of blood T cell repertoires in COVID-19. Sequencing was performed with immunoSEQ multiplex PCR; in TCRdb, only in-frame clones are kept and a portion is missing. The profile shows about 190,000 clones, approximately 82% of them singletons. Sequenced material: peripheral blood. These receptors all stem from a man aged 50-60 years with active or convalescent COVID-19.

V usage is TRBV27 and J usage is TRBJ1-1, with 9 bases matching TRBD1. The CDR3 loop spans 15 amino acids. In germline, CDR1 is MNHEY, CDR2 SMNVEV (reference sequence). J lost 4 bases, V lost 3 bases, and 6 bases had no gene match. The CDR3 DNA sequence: TGTGCCAGCAGTTTCGGAACAGGGGGCTTCACTGAAGCTTTCTTT. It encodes CASSFGTGGFTEAFF.

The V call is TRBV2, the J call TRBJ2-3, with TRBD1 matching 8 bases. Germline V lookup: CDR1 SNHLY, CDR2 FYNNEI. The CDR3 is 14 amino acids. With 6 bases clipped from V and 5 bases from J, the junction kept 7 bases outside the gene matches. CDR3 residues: CASRTGEWIDTQYF. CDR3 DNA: TGTGCCAGCAGGACAGGGGAGTGGATAGATACGCAGTATTTT.

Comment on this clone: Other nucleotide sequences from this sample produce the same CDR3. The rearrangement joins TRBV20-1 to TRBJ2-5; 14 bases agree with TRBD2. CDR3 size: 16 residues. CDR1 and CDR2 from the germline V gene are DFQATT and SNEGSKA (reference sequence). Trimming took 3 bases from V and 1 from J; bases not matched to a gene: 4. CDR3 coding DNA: TGCAGTGCTAGTAGACTAGCGGGGGGGACCCAAGAGACCCAGTACTTC. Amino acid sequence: CSASRLAGGTQETQYF.

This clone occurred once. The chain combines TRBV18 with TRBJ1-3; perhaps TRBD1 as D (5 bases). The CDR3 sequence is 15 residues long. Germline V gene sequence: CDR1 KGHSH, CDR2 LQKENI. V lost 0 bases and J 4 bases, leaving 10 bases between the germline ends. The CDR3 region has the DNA TGTGCCAGCTCACCACCGGGGCTCTCCGGAAACACCATATATTTT. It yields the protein CASSPPGLSGNTIYF.

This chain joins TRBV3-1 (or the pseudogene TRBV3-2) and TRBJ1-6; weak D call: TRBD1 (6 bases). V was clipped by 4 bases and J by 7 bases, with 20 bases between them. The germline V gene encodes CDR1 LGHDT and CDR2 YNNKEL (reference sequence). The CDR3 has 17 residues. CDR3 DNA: TGTGCCAGCAGCCCCTATAGATTTACAGGGTACAATTCACCCCTCCACTTT. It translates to CASSPYRFTGYNSPLHF.

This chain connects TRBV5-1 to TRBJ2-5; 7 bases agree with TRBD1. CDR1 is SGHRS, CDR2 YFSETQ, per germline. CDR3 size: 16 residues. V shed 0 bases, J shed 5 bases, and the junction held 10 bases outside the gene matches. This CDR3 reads CASSLEPTGKAETQYF. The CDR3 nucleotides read TGCGCCAGCAGCTTGGAACCGACAGGGAAGGCTGAGACCCAGTACTTC. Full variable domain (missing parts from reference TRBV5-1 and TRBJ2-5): KAGVTQTPRYLIKTRGQQVTLSCSPISGHRSVSWYQQTPGQGLQFLFEYFSETQRNKGNFPGRFSGRQFSNSRSEMNVSTLELGDSALYLCASSLEPTGKAETQYFGPGTRLLVL.

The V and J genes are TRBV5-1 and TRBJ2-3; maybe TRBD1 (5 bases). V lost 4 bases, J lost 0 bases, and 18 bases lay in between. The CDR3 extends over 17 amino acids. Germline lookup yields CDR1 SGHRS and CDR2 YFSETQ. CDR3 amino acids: CASSPTPDSFSTDTQYF. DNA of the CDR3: TGCGCCAGCAGCCCCACCCCTGACAGCTTCAGCACAGATACGCAGTATTTT.

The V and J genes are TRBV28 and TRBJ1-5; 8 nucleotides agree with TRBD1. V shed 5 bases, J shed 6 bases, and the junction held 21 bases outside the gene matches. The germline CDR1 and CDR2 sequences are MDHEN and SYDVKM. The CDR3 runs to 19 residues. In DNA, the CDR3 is TGTGCCAGCAGTCTCACCTTCAATAGCCAGGGGGCTCGGGGTCAGCCCCAGCATTTT. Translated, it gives CASSLTFNSQGARGQPQHF. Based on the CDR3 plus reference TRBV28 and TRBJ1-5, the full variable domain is DVKVTQSSRYLVKRTGEKVFLECVQDMDHENMFWYRQDPGLGLRLIYFSYDVKMKEKGDIPEGYSVSREKKERFSLILESASTNQTSMYLCASSLTFNSQGARGQPQHFGDGTRLSIL.

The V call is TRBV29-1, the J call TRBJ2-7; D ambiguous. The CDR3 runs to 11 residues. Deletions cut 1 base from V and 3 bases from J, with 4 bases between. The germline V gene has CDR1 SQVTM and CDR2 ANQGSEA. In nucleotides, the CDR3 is TGCAGCGTTGAAGGGAGCTACGAGCAGTACTTC. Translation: CSVEGSYEQYF.

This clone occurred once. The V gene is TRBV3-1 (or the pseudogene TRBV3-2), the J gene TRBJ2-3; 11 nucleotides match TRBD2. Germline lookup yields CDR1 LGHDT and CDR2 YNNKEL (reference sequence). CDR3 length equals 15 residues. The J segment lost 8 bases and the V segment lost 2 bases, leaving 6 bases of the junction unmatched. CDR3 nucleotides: TGTGCCAGCAGCCAAACTAGCGGGAGTGAGGGTACGCAGTATTTT. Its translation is CASSQTSGSEGTQYF.

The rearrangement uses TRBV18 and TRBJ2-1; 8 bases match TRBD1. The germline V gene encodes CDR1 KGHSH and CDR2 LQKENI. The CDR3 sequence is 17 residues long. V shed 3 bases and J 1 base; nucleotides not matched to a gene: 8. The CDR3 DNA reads TGTGCCAGCTCACCCCGCCGACAGGGGTTATCCTACAATGAGCAGTTCTTC. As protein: CASSPRRQGLSYNEQFF.

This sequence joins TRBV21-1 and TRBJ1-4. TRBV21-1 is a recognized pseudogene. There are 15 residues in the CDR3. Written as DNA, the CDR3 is TGTGCCAGCAGCCACGGGGGGACACTTAATGAAAAACTGTTTTTT. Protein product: CASSHGGTLNEKLFF.

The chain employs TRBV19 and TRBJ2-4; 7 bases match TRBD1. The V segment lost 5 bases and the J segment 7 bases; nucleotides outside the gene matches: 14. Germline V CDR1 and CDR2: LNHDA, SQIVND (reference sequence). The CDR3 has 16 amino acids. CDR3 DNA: TGTGCCAGTAGTCCGCGACGACAGGGCGTATGGAACATTCAGTACTTC. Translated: CASSPRRQGVWNIQYF. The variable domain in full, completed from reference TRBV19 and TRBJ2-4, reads DGGITQSPKYLFRKEGQNVTLSCEQNLNHDAMYWYRQDPGQGLRLIYYSQIVNDFQKGDIAEGYSVSREKKESFPLTVTSAQKNPTAFYLCASSPRRQGVWNIQYFGAGTRLSVL.

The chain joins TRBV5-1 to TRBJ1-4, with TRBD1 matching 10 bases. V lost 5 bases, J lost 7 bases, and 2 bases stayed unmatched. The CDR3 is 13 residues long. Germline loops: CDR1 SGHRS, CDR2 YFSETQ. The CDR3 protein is CASRRTGGEKLFF. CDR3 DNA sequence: TGCGCCAGCAGACGGACAGGGGGTGAAAAACTGTTTTTT.

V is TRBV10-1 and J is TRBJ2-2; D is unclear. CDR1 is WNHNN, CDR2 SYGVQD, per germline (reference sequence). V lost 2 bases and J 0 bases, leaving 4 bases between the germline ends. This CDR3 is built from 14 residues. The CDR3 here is CASSEDTNTGELFF. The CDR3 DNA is TGCGCCAGCAGTGAGGACACGAACACCGGGGAGCTGTTTTTT.

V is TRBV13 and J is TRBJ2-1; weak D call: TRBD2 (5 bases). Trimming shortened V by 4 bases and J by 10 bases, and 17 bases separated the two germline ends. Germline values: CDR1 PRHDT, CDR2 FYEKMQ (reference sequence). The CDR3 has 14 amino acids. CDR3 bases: TGTGCCAGCAGCTCCCGGGGTGATAGGTACGAGCAGTTCTTC. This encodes CASSSRGDRYEQFF.

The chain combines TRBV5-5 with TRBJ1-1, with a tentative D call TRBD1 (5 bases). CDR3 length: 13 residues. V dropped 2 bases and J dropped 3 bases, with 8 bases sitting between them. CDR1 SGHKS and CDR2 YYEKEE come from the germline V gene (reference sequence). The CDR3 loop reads CASSFQGDTEAFF. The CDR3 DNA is TGTGCCAGCAGCTTTCAAGGGGACACTGAAGCTTTCTTT.

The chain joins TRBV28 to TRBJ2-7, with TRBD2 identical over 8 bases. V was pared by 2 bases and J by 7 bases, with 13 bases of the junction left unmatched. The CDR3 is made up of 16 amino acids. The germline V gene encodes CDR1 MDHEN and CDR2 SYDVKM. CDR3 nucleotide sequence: TGTGCCAGCAGTTTACAGAGTAGCGGGGCCCGATTAGAGCAGTACTTC. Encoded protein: CASSLQSSGARLEQYF.

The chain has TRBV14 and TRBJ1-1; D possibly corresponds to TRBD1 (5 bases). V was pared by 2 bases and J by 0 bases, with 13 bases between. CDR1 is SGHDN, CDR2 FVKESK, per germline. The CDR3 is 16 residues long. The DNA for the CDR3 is TGTGCCAGCAGCCAAAGGGGCAATGGGCTGAACACTGAAGCTTTCTTT. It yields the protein CASSQRGNGLNTEAFF.

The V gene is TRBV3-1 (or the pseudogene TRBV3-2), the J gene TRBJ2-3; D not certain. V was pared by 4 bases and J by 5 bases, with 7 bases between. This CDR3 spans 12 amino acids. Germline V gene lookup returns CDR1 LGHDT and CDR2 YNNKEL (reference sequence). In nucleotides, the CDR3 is TGTGCCAGCAGCCCGACTCGAGATACGCAGTATTTT. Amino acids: CASSPTRDTQYF.

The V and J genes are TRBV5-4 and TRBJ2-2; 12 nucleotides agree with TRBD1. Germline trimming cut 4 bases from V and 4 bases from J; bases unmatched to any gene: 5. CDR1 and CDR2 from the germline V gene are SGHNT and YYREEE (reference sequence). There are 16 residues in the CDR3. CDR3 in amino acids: CASSPGQGAPTGELFF. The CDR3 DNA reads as TGTGCCAGCAGCCCGGGACAGGGGGCGCCCACCGGGGAGCTGTTTTTT.

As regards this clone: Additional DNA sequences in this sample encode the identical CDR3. CDR3 bases: TGTGCCAGCAGCCGTCGGGGCACTGAAGCTTTCTTT. It translates to CASSRRGTEAFF. V and J are TRBV14 and TRBJ1-1; D is ambiguous. Germline V gene lookup returns CDR1 SGHDN and CDR2 FVKESK. The CDR3 is made up of 12 amino acids. V was clipped by 4 bases and J by 4 bases, with 7 bases between them.

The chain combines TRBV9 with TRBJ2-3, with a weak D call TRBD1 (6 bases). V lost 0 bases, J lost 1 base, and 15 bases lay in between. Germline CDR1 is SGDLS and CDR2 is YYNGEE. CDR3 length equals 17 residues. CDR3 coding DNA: TGTGCCAGCAGCGTAGGGTCGAGGGGGTCGGGCACAGATACGCAGTATTTT. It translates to CASSVGSRGSGTDTQYF. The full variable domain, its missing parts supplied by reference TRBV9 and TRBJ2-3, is DSGVTQTPKHLITATGQRVTLRCSPRSGDLSVYWYQQSLDQGLQFLIQYYNGEERAKGNILERFSAQQFPDLHSELNLSSLELGDSALYFCASSVGSRGSGTDTQYFGPGTRLTVL.

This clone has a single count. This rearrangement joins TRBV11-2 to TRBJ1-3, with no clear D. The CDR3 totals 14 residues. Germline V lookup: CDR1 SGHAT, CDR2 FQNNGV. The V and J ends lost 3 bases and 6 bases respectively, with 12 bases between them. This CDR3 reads CASSFLLASNTIYF. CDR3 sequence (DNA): TGTGCCAGCAGCTTCCTCCTAGCCTCAAACACCATATATTTT. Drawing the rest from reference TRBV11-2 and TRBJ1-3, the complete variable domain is EAGVAQSPRYKIIEKRQSVAFWCNPISGHATLYWYQQILGQGPKLLIQFQNNGVVDDSQLPKDRFSAERLKGVDSTLKIQPAKLEDSAVYLCASSFLLASNTIYFGEGSWLTVV.

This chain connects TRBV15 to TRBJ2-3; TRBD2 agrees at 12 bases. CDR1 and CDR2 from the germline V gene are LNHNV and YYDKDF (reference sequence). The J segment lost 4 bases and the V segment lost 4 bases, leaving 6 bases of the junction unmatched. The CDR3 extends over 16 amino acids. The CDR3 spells CATSIRTSGVPDTQYF. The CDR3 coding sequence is TGTGCCACCAGCATAAGGACTAGCGGGGTTCCAGATACGCAGTATTTT.

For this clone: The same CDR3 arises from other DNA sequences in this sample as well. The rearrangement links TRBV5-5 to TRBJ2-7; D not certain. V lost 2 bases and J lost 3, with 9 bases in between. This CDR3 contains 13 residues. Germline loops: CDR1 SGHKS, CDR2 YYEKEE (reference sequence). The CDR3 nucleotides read TGTGCCAGCAGCTTCGGCCGCGGCTACGAGCAGTACTTC. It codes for CASSFGRGYEQYF.

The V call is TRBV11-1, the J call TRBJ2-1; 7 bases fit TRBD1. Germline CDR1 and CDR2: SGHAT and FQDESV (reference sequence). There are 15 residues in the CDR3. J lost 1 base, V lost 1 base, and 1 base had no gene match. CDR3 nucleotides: TGTGCCAGCAGCTTAGACAGGGGTTCCTACAATGAGCAGTTCTTC. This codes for CASSLDRGSYNEQFF.

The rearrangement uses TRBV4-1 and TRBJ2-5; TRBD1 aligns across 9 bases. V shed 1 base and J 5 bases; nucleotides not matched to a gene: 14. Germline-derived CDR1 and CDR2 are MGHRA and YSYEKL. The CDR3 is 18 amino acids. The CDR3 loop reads CASSQGTLDRGDRETQYF. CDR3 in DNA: TGCGCCAGCAGCCAAGGAACTTTAGACAGGGGGGACCGGGAGACCCAGTACTTC.